Sequencing of this T cell receptor (beta chain) was carried out in a study of shared clonotypes between healthy human individuals. This CDR3 spans 14 amino acids. In germline, CDR1 is MGHRA, CDR2 YSYEKL. V gave up 1 base and J gave up 8 bases; unmatched junction bases: 5. Note on this clone: Antigen unknown.

Points from the study as a whole: Only blood was sampled, and tissue TCR repertoires likely differ from blood ones. It was the non-shared clonotypes that had lower generation probabilities than clonotypes shared by all four donors.

Assay: immunoSEQ multiplex PCR; the TCRdb copy retains only in-frame clones and omits some. This table holds 2 million to 2.5 million clones, 85% to 95% found once. The chain links TRBV4-1 to TRBJ2-3; TRBD2 matches 8 bases. This TCR derives from a man aged 18 to 29 in good health. Some clones in this sample may be carry-over from other donors' samples. The sample comprised naive CD4+ T cells from PBMCs. Sample subset: CD45RA+ positively selected. The CDR3 DNA reads as TGCGCCAGCAGCCAAGCGGGGGGGGATGGTACGCAGTATTTT. Translating gives CASSQAGGDGTQYF.